Shown below are 13 T cell receptor beta chains from a single sample sequenced in a study of cytomegalovirus exposure and HLA in healthy donors. PCR amplification relied on 60 Vbeta primers (plus 13 Jbeta primers). The assay was immunoSEQ multiplex PCR, and TCRdb's table has in-frame clones only and misses some. This table holds 130,000 to 150,000 clones, 70% to 80% found once. Source material: PBMCs. The receptor source for this set is a woman under 30 in good health and CMV-seropositive.

This chain links TRBV11-2 with TRBJ1-6; D perhaps matches TRBD1 (6 bases). This CDR3 has 14 residues. CDR1 is SGHAT, CDR2 FQNNGV, per germline. Trimming stripped 6 bases from V and 6 bases from J, with 12 bases between. CDR3 nucleotide sequence: TGTGCCAGCAGAGCCGGACAGAGTAATTCACCCCTCCACTTT. It is translated as CASRAGQSNSPLHF.

V and J are TRBV9 and TRBJ1-1, with 7 bases fitting TRBD1. The CDR3 spans 15 residues. The ends lost 4 bases at V and 8 bases at J; junction bases unmatched: 14. CDR1 and CDR2 from the germline V gene are SGDLS and YYNGEE. The CDR3 DNA reads TGTGCCAGCAGCTCAGCCGGGACAGTTCCTTCGGAAGCTTTCTTT. Encoded protein: CASSSAGTVPSEAFF.

This chain joins TRBV7-2 and TRBJ2-7; D unresolved. CDR3 length: 11 amino acids. Trimming pared 5 bases from V and 0 bases from J, leaving 2 bases between. Per germline, CDR1 SGHTA and CDR2 FQGNSA. The CDR3 loop is CASSLSYEQYF. Here the CDR3 DNA reads TGTGCCAGCAGCCTCTCCTACGAGCAGTACTTC.

The rearrangement uses TRBV10-2 and TRBJ2-7, with D maybe TRBD1 (6 bases). With 4 bases removed from V and 2 bases from J, the gap between germline ends came to 9 bases. The CDR3 covers 13 residues. CDR1 is WSHSY and CDR2 is SAAADI in the germline V gene. This chain's CDR3 is CASSARGPYEQYF. CDR3 in DNA: TGCGCCAGCAGTGCCAGGGGACCCTACGAGCAGTACTTC.

The V call is TRBV18, the J call TRBJ2-3; D gene uncertain. CDR3 length: 11 amino acids. The germline V gene encodes CDR1 KGHSH and CDR2 LQKENI. V was pared by 6 bases and J by 2 bases, with 3 bases between. In DNA, the CDR3 is TGTGCCAGCTCCTCCACAGATACGCAGTATTTT. Its translation: CASSSTDTQYF.

The V call is TRBV9, the J call TRBJ2-1; D possibly corresponds to TRBD1 (6 bases). The CDR3 is made up of 14 amino acids. Germline loops: CDR1 SGDLS, CDR2 YYNGEE. The V end lost 0 bases, the J end lost 9 bases, and 13 bases lay between the germline ends. The CDR3 loop reads CASSVGSQGIEQFF. The CDR3 DNA reads as TGTGCCAGCAGCGTAGGGTCCCAGGGGATTGAGCAGTTCTTC.

The chain is built from TRBV30 and TRBJ2-1; 7 bases are shared with TRBD1. J was trimmed by 4 bases and V by 0 bases; bases with no gene match: 18. The V gene's germline CDR1 is GTSNPN and CDR2 SVGIG (reference sequence). CDR3 length: 19 amino acids. In DNA, the CDR3 is TGTGCCTGGAGTGTACGGGAATATCGGACAGGTAGAGTGTACAATGAGCAGTTCTTC. It translates to CAWSVREYRTGRVYNEQFF.

This clone was counted a few times. The chain uses TRBV7-6 and TRBJ2-6; a weak D match, TRBD2 (6 bases). Germline CDR1 and CDR2: SGHVS and FNYEAQ. V lost 4 bases and J 0 bases, leaving 16 bases between the germline ends. This CDR3 is built from 18 residues. This CDR3 reads CASSSPGEYPSGANVLTF. The CDR3 DNA reads TGTGCCAGCAGCTCCCCGGGGGAGTACCCCTCTGGGGCCAACGTCCTGACTTTC.

The rearrangement links TRBV5-5 to TRBJ2-3; maybe TRBD1 (6 bases). This CDR3 is 13 amino acids long. CDR1 and CDR2 from the germline V gene are SGHKS and YYEKEE (reference sequence). The V end lost 2 bases, the J end lost 4 bases, and 8 bases lay between the germline ends. The CDR3 spells CASSLTGSDTQYF. DNA for the CDR3: TGTGCCAGCAGCTTAACAGGGTCAGATACGCAGTATTTT.

The chain joins TRBV27 to TRBJ2-1; 15 nucleotides match TRBD2. This CDR3 contains 15 residues. Trimming removed 6 bases from V and 8 bases from J; junction bases left unmatched: 5. Germline loops: CDR1 MNHEY, CDR2 SMNVEV (reference sequence). CDR3 amino acids: CASSPGTSGGYEQFF. The DNA for the CDR3 is TGTGCCAGCAGCCCGGGGACTAGCGGGGGGTATGAGCAGTTCTTC.

In this sample, this clone turned up a few times. The rearrangement uses TRBV6-1 and TRBJ1-2; D unresolved. Trimming took 2 bases from V and 8 from J, leaving 18 bases between them. The V gene's germline CDR1 is MNHNS and CDR2 SASEGT. The CDR3 is 15 residues long. The CDR3 spells CASSEKLGPPGGYTF. Here the CDR3 DNA reads TGTGCCAGCAGTGAAAAACTAGGTCCCCCGGGAGGCTACACCTTC.

The chain uses TRBV2 and TRBJ1-2, with a weak D call TRBD1 (5 bases). V lost 8 bases, J lost 1 base, and 11 bases lay in between. This CDR3 comprises 13 residues. Germline lookup yields CDR1 SNHLY and CDR2 FYNNEI. The CDR3 DNA is TGTGCCAGCGCGACAGAGATTAACTATGGCTACACCTTC. This gives the protein CASATEINYGYTF.

This clone has a single count. V gene TRBV7-2 combines with J gene TRBJ2-1, with TRBD2 identical over 8 bases. The junction had 12 bases not matched to a gene; V was cut back by 5 bases and J by 9 bases. Germline V gives CDR1 SGHTA, CDR2 FQGNSA. There are 15 residues in the CDR3. The CDR3 DNA reads as TGTGCCAGCAGCGGCCCGGGACTAGGGGCGGCTGAGCAGTTCTTC. Its translation: CASSGPGLGAAEQFF.